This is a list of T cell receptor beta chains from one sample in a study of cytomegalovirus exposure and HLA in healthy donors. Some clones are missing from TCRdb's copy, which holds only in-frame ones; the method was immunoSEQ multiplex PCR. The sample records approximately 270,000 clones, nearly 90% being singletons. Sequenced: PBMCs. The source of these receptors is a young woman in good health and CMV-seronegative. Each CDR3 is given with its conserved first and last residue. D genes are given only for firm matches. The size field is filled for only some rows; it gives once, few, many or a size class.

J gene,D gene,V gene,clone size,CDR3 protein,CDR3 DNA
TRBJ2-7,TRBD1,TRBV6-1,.,CATRQGIIYEQYF,TGTGCCACCCGACAGGGGATCATCTACGAGCAGTACTTC
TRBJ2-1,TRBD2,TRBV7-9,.,CASSQTGGLYNEQFF,TGTGCCAGCAGCCAGACGGGGGGGCTCTACAATGAGCAGTTCTTC
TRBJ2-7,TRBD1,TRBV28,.,CASSPDRGRHEQYF,TGTGCCAGCAGTCCGGACAGGGGTAGGCACGAGCAGTACTTC
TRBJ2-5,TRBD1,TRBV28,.,CASSFPTGTGVTQYF,TGTGCCAGCAGTTTTCCCACCGGGACAGGGGTGACCCAGTACTTC
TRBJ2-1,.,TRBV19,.,CASRAGRSNEQFF,TGTGCCAGTAGGGCAGGGAGGAGTAATGAGCAGTTCTTC
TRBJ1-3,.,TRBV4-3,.,CASSQERGSGNTIYF,TGCGCCAGCAGCCAAGAAAGGGGATCTGGAAACACCATATATTTT
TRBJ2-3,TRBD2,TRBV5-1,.,CASSLASGDTDTQYF,TGCGCCAGCAGCTTGGCAAGCGGGGACACAGATACGCAGTATTTT
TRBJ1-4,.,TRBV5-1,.,CASSDTGTTNEKLFF,TGCGCCAGCAGTGACACAGGGACAACTAATGAAAAACTGTTTTTT
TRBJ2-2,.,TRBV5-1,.,CASSLGAPNTGELFF,TGCGCCAGCAGCTTAGGGGCCCCGAACACCGGGGAGCTGTTTTTT
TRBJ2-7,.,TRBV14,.,CASSHYRSYEQYF,TGTGCCAGCAGCCACTACAGATCCTACGAGCAGTACTTC
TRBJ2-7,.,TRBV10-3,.,CAISEERGSLVPIYEQYF,TGTGCCATCAGTGAAGAACGCGGCAGCCTTGTGCCCATCTACGAGCAGTACTTC
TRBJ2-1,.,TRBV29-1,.,CSVEISGGLINEQFF,TGCAGCGTTGAAATTTCGGGGGGCCTTATCAATGAGCAGTTCTTC
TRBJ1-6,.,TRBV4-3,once,CASSQGDSSSYNSPLHF,TGCGCCAGCAGCCAAGGTGACAGTAGCTCCTATAATTCACCCCTCCACTTT
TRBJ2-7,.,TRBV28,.,CASSLGGQEQYF,TGTGCCAGCAGTTTGGGAGGTCAAGAGCAGTACTTC
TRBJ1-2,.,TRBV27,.,CASSPRDRGSYGYTF,TGTGCCAGCAGTCCGCGGGACCGAGGTAGCTATGGCTACACCTTC
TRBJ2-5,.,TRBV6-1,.,CASFSGTGVQETQYF,TGTGCCAGCTTCTCCGGGACTGGAGTACAAGAGACCCAGTACTTC
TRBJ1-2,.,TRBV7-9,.,CASSLVTAYGYTF,TGTGCCAGCAGCTTAGTAACAGCCTATGGCTACACCTTC
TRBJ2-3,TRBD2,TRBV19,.,CASSIPLAGGPDTQYF,TGTGCCAGTAGTATACCCCTAGCGGGGGGCCCAGATACGCAGTATTTT
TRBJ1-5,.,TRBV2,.,CASSDVETARYHSNQPQHF,TGTGCCAGCAGTGACGTCGAGACAGCAAGATACCATAGCAATCAGCCCCAGCATTTT
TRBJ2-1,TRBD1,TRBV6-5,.,CASSRDRGPNEQFF,TGTGCCAGCAGCCGGGACAGGGGGCCCAATGAGCAGTTCTTC
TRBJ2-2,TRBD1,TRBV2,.,CASSGGTGNTGELFF,TGTGCCAGCAGTGGAGGGACAGGGAACACCGGGGAGCTGTTTTTT
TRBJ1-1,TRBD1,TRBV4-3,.,CASSQGTGTEAFF,TGCGCCAGCAGCCAAGGGACAGGGACTGAAGCTTTCTTT
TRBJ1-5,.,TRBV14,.,CASSQERDSTQHF,TGTGCCAGCAGCCAAGAGAGGGATTCTACCCAGCATTTT
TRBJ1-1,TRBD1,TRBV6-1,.,CASSERQGAVTEAFF,TGTGCCAGCAGTGAAAGGCAGGGGGCGGTCACTGAAGCTTTCTTT
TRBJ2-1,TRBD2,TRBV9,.,CASSVGSGGANEQFF,TGTGCCAGCAGCGTAGGGAGCGGGGGAGCCAACGAGCAGTTCTTC
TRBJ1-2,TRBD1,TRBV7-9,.,CASSLVRDRGNYGYTF,TGTGCCAGCAGCTTAGTCCGGGACAGGGGTAACTATGGCTACACCTTC
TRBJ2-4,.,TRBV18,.,CASSPVGAGAELAKNIQYF,TGTGCCAGCTCACCCGTCGGAGCGGGCGCTGAACTAGCCAAAAACATTCAGTACTTC
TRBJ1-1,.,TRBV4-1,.,CASSHLSPTAMNTEAFF,TGCGCCAGCAGCCATCTAAGTCCGACAGCTATGAACACTGAAGCTTTCTTT
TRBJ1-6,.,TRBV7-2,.,CASSLALGVSTLHF,TGTGCCAGCAGCTTAGCACTTGGTGTTTCGACCCTCCACTTT
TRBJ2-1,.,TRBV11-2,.,CASSLYENPGEQFF,TGTGCCAGCAGCTTATATGAGAACCCAGGTGAGCAGTTCTTC
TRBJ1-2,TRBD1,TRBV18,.,CASSPTGTGFNYGYTF,TGTGCCAGCTCACCAACCGGGACAGGATTTAACTATGGCTACACCTTC
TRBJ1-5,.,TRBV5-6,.,CASSFGGVLSVSNQPQHF,TGTGCCAGCAGCTTTGGGGGGGTCTTGTCCGTCAGCAATCAGCCCCAGCATTTT
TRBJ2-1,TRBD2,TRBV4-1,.,CASSQEELAGSNEQFF,TGCGCCAGCAGCCAAGAGGAGCTAGCGGGGTCAAATGAGCAGTTCTTC
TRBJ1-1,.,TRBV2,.,CASSEPEHTEAFF,TGTGCCAGCAGTGAGCCTGAGCATACTGAAGCTTTCTTT
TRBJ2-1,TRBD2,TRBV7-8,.,CASSSAAAGGATNEQFF,TGTGCCAGCAGCTCCGCCGCCGCGGGGGGCGCGACGAATGAGCAGTTCTTC
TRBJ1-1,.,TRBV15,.,CATSRDPGRSGNTEAFF,TGTGCCACCAGCAGAGATCCGGGGAGGTCAGGGAACACTGAAGCTTTCTTT
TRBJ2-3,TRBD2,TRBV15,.,CATSSTVLAVTDTQYF,TGTGCCACCAGCAGTACAGTACTAGCGGTCACAGATACGCAGTATTTT
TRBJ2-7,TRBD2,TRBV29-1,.,CSVGTSKSYEQYF,TGCAGCGTTGGGACTAGCAAGTCCTACGAGCAGTACTTC
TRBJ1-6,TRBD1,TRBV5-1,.,CASSLGQEGNSPLHF,TGCGCCAGCAGCCTAGGACAGGAAGGGAATTCACCCCTCCACTTT
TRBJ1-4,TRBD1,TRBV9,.,CASSGTGTGNKLFF,TGTGCCAGCAGCGGTACCGGGACAGGGAATAAACTGTTTTTT
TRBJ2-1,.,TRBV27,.,CASRRRGWGGPYNEQFF,TGTGCCAGCAGACGACGGGGATGGGGGGGCCCCTACAATGAGCAGTTCTTC
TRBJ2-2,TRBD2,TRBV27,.,CASTFGLAGEAGELFF,TGTGCCAGCACCTTTGGGCTAGCGGGGGAAGCCGGGGAGCTGTTTTTT
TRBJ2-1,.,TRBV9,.,CASSVVIQYNEQFF,TGTGCCAGCAGCGTAGTAATACAGTACAATGAGCAGTTCTTC
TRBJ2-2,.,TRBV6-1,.,CASSEGTANTGELFF,TGTGCCAGCAGTGAAGGGACTGCCAACACCGGGGAGCTGTTTTTT
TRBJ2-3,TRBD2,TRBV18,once,CASSPPVAGGRTDTQYF,TGTGCCAGCTCACCACCGGTGGCGGGGGGGCGTACAGATACGCAGTATTTT
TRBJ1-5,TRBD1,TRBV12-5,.,CASGLPPGTGVHQPQHF,TGTGCTAGTGGTTTGCCTCCCGGGACAGGGGTCCATCAGCCCCAGCATTTT
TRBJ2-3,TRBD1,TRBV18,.,CASSPLGQGFADTQYF,TGTGCCAGCTCACCACTGGGACAGGGGTTCGCAGATACGCAGTATTTT
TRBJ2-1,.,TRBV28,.,CASSLWARGFNEQFF,TGTGCCAGCAGTTTATGGGCCAGGGGCTTCAATGAGCAGTTCTTC
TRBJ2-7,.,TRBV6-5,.,CASSYFAGYEQYF,TGTGCCAGCAGTTACTTCGCCGGCTACGAGCAGTACTTC
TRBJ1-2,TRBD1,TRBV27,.,CASSKTGGSYGYTF,TGTGCCAGCAGTAAAACAGGGGGCAGCTATGGCTACACCTTC
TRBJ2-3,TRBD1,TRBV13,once,CASSFGQGADTQYF,TGTGCCAGCAGCTTTGGTCAGGGGGCAGATACGCAGTATTTT